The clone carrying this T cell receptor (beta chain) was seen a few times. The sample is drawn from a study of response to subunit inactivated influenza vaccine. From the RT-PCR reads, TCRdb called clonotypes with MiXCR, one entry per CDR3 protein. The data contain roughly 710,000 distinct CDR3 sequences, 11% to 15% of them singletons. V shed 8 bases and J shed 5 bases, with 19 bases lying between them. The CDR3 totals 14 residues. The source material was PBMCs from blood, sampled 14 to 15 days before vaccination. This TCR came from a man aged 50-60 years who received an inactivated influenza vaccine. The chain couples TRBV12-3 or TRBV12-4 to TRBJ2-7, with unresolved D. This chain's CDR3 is CASATGLVPDEQYF. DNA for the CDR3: TGTGCCAGCGCTACCGGTCTAGTCCCTGACGAGCAGTACTTC.